This T cell receptor beta chain was sequenced in a study of blood T cell repertoires in COVID-19. Profiled with immunoSEQ multiplex PCR; TCRdb holds only in-frame clones, not every one. The profile covers approximately 140,000 clones, with more than 80% appearing a single time and less than 2.5% taken by the ten largest. The CDR3 totals 14 residues. CDR1 and CDR2 from the germline V gene are SGHTA and FQGNSA. V dropped 6 bases and J dropped 4 bases, with 13 bases sitting between them. Sequenced material: peripheral blood. The chain is built from TRBV7-2 and TRBJ1-3; unclear D gene. The clonotype was recovered from a man in his 70s with acute or convalescent COVID-19. The CDR3 is CASRQDTGGNTIYF. The CDR3 nucleotides read TGTGCCAGCAGACAAGACACGGGGGGAAACACCATATATTTT.